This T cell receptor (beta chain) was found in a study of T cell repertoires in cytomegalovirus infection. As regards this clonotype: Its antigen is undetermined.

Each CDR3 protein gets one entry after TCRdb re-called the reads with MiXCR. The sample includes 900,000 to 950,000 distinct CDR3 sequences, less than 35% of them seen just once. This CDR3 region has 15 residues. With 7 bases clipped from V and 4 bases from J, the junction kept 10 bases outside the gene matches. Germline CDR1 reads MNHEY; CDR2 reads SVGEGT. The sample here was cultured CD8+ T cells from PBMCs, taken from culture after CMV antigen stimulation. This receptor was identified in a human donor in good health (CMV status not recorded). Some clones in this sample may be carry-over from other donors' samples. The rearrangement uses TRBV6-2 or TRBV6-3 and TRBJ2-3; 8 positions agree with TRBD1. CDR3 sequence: CASKPTRGQADTQYF. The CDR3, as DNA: TGTGCCAGCAAGCCAACCAGGGGGCAGGCAGATACGCAGTATTTT.